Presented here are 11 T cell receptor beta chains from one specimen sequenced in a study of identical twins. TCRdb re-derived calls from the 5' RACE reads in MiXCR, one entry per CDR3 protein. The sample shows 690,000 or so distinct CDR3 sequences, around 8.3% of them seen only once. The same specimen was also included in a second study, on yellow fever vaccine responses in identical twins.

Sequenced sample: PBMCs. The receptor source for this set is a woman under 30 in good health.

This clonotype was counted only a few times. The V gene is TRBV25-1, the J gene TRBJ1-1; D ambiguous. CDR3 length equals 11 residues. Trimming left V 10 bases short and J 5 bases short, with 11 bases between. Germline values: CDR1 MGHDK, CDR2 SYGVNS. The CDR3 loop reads CATEVGTEAFF. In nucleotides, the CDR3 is TGTGCCACCGAGGTGGGTACTGAAGCTTTCTTT.

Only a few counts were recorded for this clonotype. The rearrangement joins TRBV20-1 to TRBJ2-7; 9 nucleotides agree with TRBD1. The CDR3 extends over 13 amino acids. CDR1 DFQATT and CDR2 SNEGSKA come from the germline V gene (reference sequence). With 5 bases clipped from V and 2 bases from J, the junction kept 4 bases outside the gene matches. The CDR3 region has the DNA TGCAGTGCTGTCGGACAGGGGCCCTACGAGCAGTACTTC. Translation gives CSAVGQGPYEQYF.

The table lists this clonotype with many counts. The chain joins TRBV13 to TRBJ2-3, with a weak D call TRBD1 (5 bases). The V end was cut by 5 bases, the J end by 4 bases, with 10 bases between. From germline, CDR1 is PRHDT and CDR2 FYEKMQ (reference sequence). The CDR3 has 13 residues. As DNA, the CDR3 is TGTGCCAGCAGCAGTTCAGGGCCAGATACGCAGTATTTT. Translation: CASSSSGPDTQYF.

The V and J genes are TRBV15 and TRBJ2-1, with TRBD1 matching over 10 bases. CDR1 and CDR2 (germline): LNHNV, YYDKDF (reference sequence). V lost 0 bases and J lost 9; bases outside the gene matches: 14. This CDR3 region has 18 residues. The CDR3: CATSRDLVGDRGNGEQFF. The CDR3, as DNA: TGTGCCACCAGCAGAGATCTAGTTGGGGACAGGGGAAACGGTGAGCAGTTCTTC.

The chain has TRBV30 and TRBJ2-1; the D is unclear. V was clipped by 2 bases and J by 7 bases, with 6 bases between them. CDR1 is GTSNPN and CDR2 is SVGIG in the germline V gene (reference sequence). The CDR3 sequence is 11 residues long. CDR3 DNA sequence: TGTGCCTGGAGTTTTGGGAATGAGCAGTTCTTC. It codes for CAWSFGNEQFF.

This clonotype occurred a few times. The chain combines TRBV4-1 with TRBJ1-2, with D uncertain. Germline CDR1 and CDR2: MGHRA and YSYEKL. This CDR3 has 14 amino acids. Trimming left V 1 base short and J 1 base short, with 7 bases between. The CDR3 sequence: CASSQGPDNYGYTF. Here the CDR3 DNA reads TGCGCCAGCAGCCAAGGTCCCGATAACTATGGCTACACCTTC.

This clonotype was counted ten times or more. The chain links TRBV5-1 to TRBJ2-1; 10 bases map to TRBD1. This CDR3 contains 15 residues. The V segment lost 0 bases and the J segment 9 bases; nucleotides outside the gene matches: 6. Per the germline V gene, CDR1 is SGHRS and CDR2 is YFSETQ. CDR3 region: CASSLDGTGAIEQFF. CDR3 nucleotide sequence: TGCGCCAGCAGCTTGGATGGGACAGGGGCCATTGAGCAGTTCTTC.

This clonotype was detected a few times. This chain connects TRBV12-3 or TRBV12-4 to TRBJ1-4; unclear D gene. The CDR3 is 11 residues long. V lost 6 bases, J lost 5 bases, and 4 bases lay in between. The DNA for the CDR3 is TGTGCCAGCAGAAGAAATGAAAAACTGTTTTTT. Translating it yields CASRRNEKLFF.

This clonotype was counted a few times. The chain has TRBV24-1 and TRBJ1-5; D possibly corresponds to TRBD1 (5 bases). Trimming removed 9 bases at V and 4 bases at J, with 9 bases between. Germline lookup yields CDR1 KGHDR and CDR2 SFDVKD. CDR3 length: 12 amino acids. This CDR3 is CATQGRNQPQHF. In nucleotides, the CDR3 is TGTGCCACCCAGGGAAGGAATCAGCCCCAGCATTTT.

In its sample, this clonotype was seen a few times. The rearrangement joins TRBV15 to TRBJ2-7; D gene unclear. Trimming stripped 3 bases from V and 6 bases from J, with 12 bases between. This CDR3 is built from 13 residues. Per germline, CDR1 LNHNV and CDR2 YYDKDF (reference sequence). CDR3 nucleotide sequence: TGTGCCACCAGCAGGCCCTGGAGTACCGAGCAGTACTTC. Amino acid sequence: CATSRPWSTEQYF.

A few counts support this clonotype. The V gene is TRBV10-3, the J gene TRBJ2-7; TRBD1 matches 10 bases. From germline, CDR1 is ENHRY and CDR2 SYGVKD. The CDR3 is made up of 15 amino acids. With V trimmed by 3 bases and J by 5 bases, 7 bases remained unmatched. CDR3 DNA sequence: TGTGCCATCAGTGATTCCGGACAGGGGGGCCACGAGCAGTACTTC. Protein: CAISDSGQGGHEQYF.